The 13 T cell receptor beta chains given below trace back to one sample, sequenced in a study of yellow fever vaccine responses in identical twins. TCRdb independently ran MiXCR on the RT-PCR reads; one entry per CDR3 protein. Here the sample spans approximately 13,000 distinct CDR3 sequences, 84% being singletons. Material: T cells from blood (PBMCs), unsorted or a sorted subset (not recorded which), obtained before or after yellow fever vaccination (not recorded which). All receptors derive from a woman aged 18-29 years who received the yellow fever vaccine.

The CDR3 region is CSVEGTSLSTDTQYF. The DNA of the CDR3 is TGCAGCGTTGAAGGGACATCTTTAAGCACAGATACGCAGTATTTT. This chain links TRBV29-1 with TRBJ2-3; a possible D gene is TRBD1 (5 bases). Trimming removed 1 base from V and 0 bases from J, with 11 bases in between. This CDR3 is built from 15 residues. CDR1 and CDR2 (germline): SQVTM, ANQGSEA.

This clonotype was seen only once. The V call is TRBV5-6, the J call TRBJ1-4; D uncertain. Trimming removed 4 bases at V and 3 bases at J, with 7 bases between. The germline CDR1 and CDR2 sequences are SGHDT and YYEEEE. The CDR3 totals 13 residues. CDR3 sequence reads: CASSRTANEKLFF. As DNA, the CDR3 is TGTGCCAGCAGCAGGACGGCTAATGAAAAACTGTTTTTT. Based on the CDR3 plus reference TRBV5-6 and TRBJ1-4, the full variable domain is DAGVTQSPTHLIKTRGQQVTLRCSPKSGHDTVSWYQQALGQGPQFIFQYYEEEERQRGNFPDRFSGHQFPNYSSELNVNALLLGDSALYLCASSRTANEKLFFGSGTQLSVL.

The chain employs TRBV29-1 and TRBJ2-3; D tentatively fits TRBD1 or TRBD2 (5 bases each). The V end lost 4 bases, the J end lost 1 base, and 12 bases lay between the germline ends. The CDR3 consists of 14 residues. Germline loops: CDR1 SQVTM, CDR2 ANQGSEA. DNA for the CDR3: TGCAGCGTTGTAAGGCAGGGAGGCACAGATACGCAGTATTTT. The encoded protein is CSVVRQGGTDTQYF.

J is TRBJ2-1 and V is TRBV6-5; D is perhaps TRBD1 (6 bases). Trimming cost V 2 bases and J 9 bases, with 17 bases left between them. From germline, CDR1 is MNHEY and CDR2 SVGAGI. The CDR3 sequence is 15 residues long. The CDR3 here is CASSYAQGPGAEQFF. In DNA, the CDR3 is TGTGCCAGCAGTTACGCACAGGGTCCCGGGGCTGAGCAGTTCTTC.

The CDR3: CASSSDHEILRGYPYNEQFF. The CDR3 region has the DNA TGTGCCAGCAGTTCCGACCATGAGATATTACGGGGCTATCCCTACAATGAGCAGTTCTTC. The chain has TRBV11-1 and TRBJ2-1; D may match TRBD1 or TRBD2 (5 bases each). Deletions cut 6 bases from V and 2 bases from J, with 29 bases between. The CDR3 sequence is 20 residues long. Germline CDR1 and CDR2: SGHAT and FQDESV (reference sequence).

In nucleotides, the CDR3 is TGTGCCAGCAGTGGACAGGGGAACACTGAAGCTTTCTTT. Translating gives CASSGQGNTEAFF. This rearrangement joins TRBV12-3 or TRBV12-4 to TRBJ1-1; TRBD1 agrees at 8 bases. J lost 1 base, V lost 5 bases, and 0 bases had no gene match. This CDR3 has 13 residues.

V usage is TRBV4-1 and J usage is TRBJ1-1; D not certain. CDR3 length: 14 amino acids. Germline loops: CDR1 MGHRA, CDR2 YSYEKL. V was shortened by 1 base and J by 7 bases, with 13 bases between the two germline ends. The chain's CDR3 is CASSQVLGYSEAFF. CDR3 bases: TGCGCCAGCAGCCAAGTTTTAGGGTACAGTGAAGCTTTCTTT.

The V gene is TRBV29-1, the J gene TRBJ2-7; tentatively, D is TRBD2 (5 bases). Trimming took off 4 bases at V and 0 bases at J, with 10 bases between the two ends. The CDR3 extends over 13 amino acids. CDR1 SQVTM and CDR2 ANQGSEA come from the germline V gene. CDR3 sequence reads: CSVGRESSYEQYF. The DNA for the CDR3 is TGCAGCGTTGGCCGGGAATCCTCCTACGAGCAGTACTTC.

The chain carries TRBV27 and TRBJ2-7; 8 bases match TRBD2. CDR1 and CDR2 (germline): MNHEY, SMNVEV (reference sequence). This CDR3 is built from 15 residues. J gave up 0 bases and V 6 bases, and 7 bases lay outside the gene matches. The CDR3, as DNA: TGTGCCAGCAGCTATAGTAGCGGGGCCTCCTACGAGCAGTACTTC. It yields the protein CASSYSSGASYEQYF.

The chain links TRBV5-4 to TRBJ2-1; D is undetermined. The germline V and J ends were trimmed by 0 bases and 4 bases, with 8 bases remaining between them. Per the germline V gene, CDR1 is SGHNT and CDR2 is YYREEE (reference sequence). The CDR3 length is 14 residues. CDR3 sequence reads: CASSLVPNYNEQFF. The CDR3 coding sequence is TGTGCCAGCAGCTTGGTTCCGAATTACAATGAGCAGTTCTTC.

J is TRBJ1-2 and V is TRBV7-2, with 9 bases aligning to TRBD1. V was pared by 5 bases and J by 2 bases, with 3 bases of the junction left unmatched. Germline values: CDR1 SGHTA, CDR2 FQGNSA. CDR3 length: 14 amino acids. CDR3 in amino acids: CASSGQGRNYGYTF. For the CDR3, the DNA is TGTGCCAGCAGCGGACAGGGGCGGAACTATGGCTACACCTTC.

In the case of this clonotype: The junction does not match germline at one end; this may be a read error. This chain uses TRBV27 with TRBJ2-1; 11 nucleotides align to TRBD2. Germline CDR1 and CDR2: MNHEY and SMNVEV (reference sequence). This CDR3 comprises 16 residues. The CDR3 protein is CTSSKTTTSGNYEQFF. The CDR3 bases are TGCACCAGCAGCAAAACTACGACTAGCGGGAACTATGAGCAGTTCTTC.

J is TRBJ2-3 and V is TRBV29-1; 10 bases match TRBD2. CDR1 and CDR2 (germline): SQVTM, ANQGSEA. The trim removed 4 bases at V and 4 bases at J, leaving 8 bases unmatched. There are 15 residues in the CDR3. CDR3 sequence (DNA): TGCAGCGTTGTTCTAGCGGGAGAGGAGTCAGATACGCAGTATTTT. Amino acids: CSVVLAGEESDTQYF.